Sequencing of this T cell receptor beta chain was carried out in a study of cytomegalovirus exposure and HLA in healthy donors. Study as a whole: Both the 120 or so validation repertoires and the approximately 640 first-cohort repertoires used the same platform, as reported by a later analysis.

This clone was seen a few times. As yet, its antigen is unknown. The V and J ends lost 4 bases and 0 bases, in that order; junction bases with no gene match: 4. The length of the CDR3 is 15 residues. Germline V gene data show CDR1 as LNHDA and CDR2 as SQIVND (reference sequence). Study results and caveats: Under in vitro conditions, three CMV-associated chains were confirmed as specific for CMV antigens.

The method was immunoSEQ multiplex PCR; TCRdb's version includes in-frame clones alone and lacks a portion of them. Of some 170,000 clones in the sample, 80% to 90% were seen once. V gene TRBV19 combines with J gene TRBJ1-1; TRBD1 matches at 8 bases. Material for sequencing was PBMCs. This TCR derives from a woman aged 25 to 39 in good health and CMV-seronegative. CDR3 bases: TGTGCCAGTAGTACCGACAGGGGATTGAACACTGAAGCTTTCTTT. This encodes CASSTDRGLNTEAFF.